This TCR beta chain was captured in a study of blood T cell repertoires in COVID-19. Overall study: In each case, the material was cDNA or gDNA derived from T cells, B-cell-depleted T cells, or PBMCs.

In the original analysis: Cell counts per sample came from amplifying reference gene primers. TCRdb's table, derived via immunoSEQ multiplex PCR, lists solely in-frame clones and lacks some. V and J calls and clone size are those listed in that table; D and trimming were worked out from the DNA. The profile covers 120,000 or so clones, with more than 65% appearing a single time and approximately 25% taken by the ten largest. This CDR3 spans 15 amino acids. Germline V gives CDR1 SNHLY, CDR2 FYNNEI. The V gene end was trimmed by 6 bases and the J gene end by 2 bases; junction bases not matched to a gene: 8.

The receptor's source is a human donor in a cohort sampled during active COVID-19. The chain recombines TRBV2 with TRBJ1-1, with TRBD1 matching 8 bases. The specimen was peripheral blood. The CDR3 loop is CASRSRTGRNTEAFF. In DNA form, the CDR3 reads TGTGCCAGCAGAAGCAGGACAGGGAGAAACACTGAAGCTTTCTTT.